This passage covers 23 T cell receptor beta chains from one sample sequenced in a study of T cell repertoires in cytomegalovirus infection. Their antigens remain unidentified. MiXCR was run by TCRdb on the reads, yielding one entry per CDR3 protein. The sample consists of 750,000 to 950,000 distinct CDR3 sequences, 25% to 35% of them appearing once. The starting material was cultured CD8+ T cells from PBMCs, obtained from culture after CMV antigen stimulation. These receptors originate from a human donor in good health (CMV status not recorded). Some clones in this sample may be carry-over from other donors' samples.

The chain uses TRBV5-4 and TRBJ2-3; perhaps TRBD2 as D (6 bases). This CDR3 is 16 amino acids long. Per germline, CDR1 SGHNT and CDR2 YYREEE (reference sequence). Between the trimmed V and J ends, which lost 0 bases and 2 bases, there was a span of 13 bases. CDR3 in amino acids: CASSLEGLGPTDTQYF. CDR3 coding DNA: TGTGCCAGCAGCTTGGAGGGACTGGGCCCCACAGATACGCAGTATTTT.

The chain links TRBV2 to TRBJ1-2; 7 bases are a match to TRBD1. This CDR3 spans 14 amino acids. Trimming at V came to 6 bases and at J to 6 bases, leaving 10 bases not matched to a gene. Germline values: CDR1 SNHLY, CDR2 FYNNEI. Here the CDR3 reads CASRDRRLLDGYTF. The DNA of the CDR3 is TGTGCCAGCAGGGACAGGCGGCTCCTCGATGGCTACACCTTC.

Only a few counts were recorded for this clonotype. CDR3 sequence reads: CASSLRQGMDTQYF. As DNA, the CDR3 is TGTGCCAGCAGCCTCAGACAGGGGATGGATACGCAGTATTTT. The chain carries TRBV7-3 and TRBJ2-3; 8 positions match TRBD1. Looked up from germline, CDR1 is SGHTA and CDR2 is FQGTGA. The V segment lost 5 bases and the J segment 6 bases; nucleotides outside the gene matches: 7. The CDR3 covers 14 residues.

V gene TRBV9 combines with J gene TRBJ2-7; 7 bases line up with TRBD1. Trimming cost V 0 bases and J 5 bases; bases outside gene matches: 2. The CDR3 is made up of 13 amino acids. Per the germline V gene, CDR1 is SGDLS and CDR2 is YYNGEE. The CDR3 protein is CASSVGTGDEQYF. In nucleotides, the CDR3 is TGTGCCAGCAGCGTAGGGACAGGTGACGAGCAGTACTTC.

The rearrangement uses TRBV6-5 and TRBJ2-1; D is undetermined. Germline-derived CDR1 and CDR2 are MNHEY and SVGAGI. V was trimmed by 4 bases and J by 8 bases, leaving 9 bases between them. The CDR3 is 12 residues long. CDR3 in amino acids: CASSSAPDEQFF. The CDR3 DNA reads TGTGCCAGCAGTTCCGCCCCCGATGAGCAGTTCTTC.

The chain's CDR3 is CASSPVTGTTWRDQYF. CDR3 sequence (DNA): TGTGCCAGCTCACCGGTAACCGGGACTACTTGGAGAGACCAGTACTTC. The rearrangement links TRBV18 to TRBJ2-5; TRBD2 agrees at 7 bases. The CDR3 runs to 16 residues. Germline assignment: CDR1 KGHSH and CDR2 LQKENI. Unmatched junction bases numbered 17, after V lost 3 bases and J lost 10 bases. Complete variable domain (other parts from reference TRBV18 and TRBJ2-5): NAGVMQNPRHLVRRRGQEARLRCSPMKGHSHVYWYRQLPEEGLKFMVYLQKENIIDESGMPKERFSAEFPKEGPSILRIQQVVRGDSAAYFCASSPVTGTTWRDQYFGPGTRLLVL.

The chain carries TRBV6-6 and TRBJ2-7; 10 bases fit TRBD1. This CDR3 spans 14 amino acids. J lost 6 bases, V lost 8 bases, and 10 bases had no gene match. Germline values: CDR1 MNHNY, CDR2 SVGAGI (reference sequence). The CDR3 sequence is CASGSGTGVSEQYF. CDR3 sequence (DNA): TGTGCCAGCGGCTCCGGGACAGGGGTCTCCGAGCAGTACTTC.

V gene TRBV18 combines with J gene TRBJ2-7; weak D call: TRBD1 (5 bases). V was cut by 0 bases and J by 10 bases, with 13 bases left in between. The length of the CDR3 is 13 residues. Germline lookup yields CDR1 KGHSH and CDR2 LQKENI. CDR3 region: CASSPPETATQYF. The CDR3 DNA is TGTGCCAGCTCACCACCGGAGACAGCCACCCAGTACTTC.

The DNA of the CDR3 is TGCGCCAGCAGCTTGCCGGACAGGGAAGCTTTCTTT. Amino acids: CASSLPDREAFF. This sequence joins TRBV5-1 and TRBJ1-1, with 7 bases lining up with TRBD1. The CDR3 contains 12 residues. CDR1 is SGHRS and CDR2 is YFSETQ in the germline V gene. V shed 1 base and J 8 bases; nucleotides not matched to a gene: 2.

The table lists this clonotype with a few counts. The rearrangement uses TRBV7-6 and TRBJ2-1; tentatively, D is TRBD2 (7 bases). This CDR3 has 16 amino acids. The V and J ends lost 5 bases and 3 bases respectively, with 17 bases between them. Germline loops: CDR1 SGHVS, CDR2 FNYEAQ. The CDR3, as DNA: TGTGCCAGCAGCCCCCGTAGGGGGGGGGGCTACAATGAGCAGTTCTTC. It translates to CASSPRRGGGYNEQFF. The variable domain in full, completed from reference TRBV7-6 and TRBJ2-1, reads GAGVSQSPRYKVTKRGQDVALRCDPISGHVSLYWYRQALGQGPEFLTYFNYEAQQDKSGLPNDRFSAERPEGSISTLTIQRTEQRDSAMYRCASSPRRGGGYNEQFFGPGTRLTVL.

This clonotype has more than one count but fewer than ten. The V and J genes are TRBV20-1 and TRBJ2-7; D is perhaps TRBD1 or TRBD2 (6 bases each). This CDR3 spans 13 amino acids. Germline CDR1 and CDR2: DFQATT and SNEGSKA (reference sequence). Deletions cut 6 bases from V and 2 bases from J, with 14 bases between. Here the CDR3 reads CSARDGGTYEQYV. Written as DNA, the CDR3 is TGCAGTGCGCGGGACGGGGGCACCTACGAGCAGTACGTC.

Only one count was recorded for this clonotype. This chain joins TRBV29-1 and TRBJ1-2; D gene unclear. Germline V gives CDR1 SQVTM, CDR2 ANQGSEA. CDR3 length: 10 amino acids. The V and J ends lost 7 bases and 5 bases respectively, with 8 bases between them. The CDR3 loop reads CSDSTYGYTF. The CDR3 bases are TGCAGCGATTCTACTTATGGCTACACCTTC.

With respect to this clonotype: Given a much more abundant clone one base away, this may be a read error. This rearrangement joins TRBV11-2 to TRBJ1-2, with D hard to call. The germline CDR1 and CDR2 sequences are SGHAT and FQNNGV. There are 11 residues in the CDR3. V lost 5 bases to trimming and J lost 4 bases, with 5 bases between them. The CDR3 DNA sequence: TGTGCCAGCAGCCCCCGCTATGGCTACACCTTC. It codes for CASSPRYGYTF. The variable domain in full, completed from reference TRBV11-2 and TRBJ1-2, reads EAGVAQSPRYKIIEKRQSVAFWCNPISGHATLYWYQQILGQGPKLLIQFQNNGVVDDSQLPKDRFSAERLKGVDSTLKIQPAKLEDSAVYLCASSPRYGYTFGSGTRLTVV.

The genes are TRBV4-3 and TRBJ2-1; TRBD2 agrees at 11 bases. Germline values: CDR1 LGHNA, CDR2 YSLEER. Trimming removed 6 bases from V and 7 bases from J; junction bases left unmatched: 5. The CDR3 sequence is 14 residues long. The CDR3 DNA reads TGCGCCAGCAGAACGGGACTAGCGGTAAATGAGCAGTTCTTC. It encodes CASRTGLAVNEQFF.

This clonotype was found many times. This chain connects TRBV7-6 to TRBJ1-5; a possible D gene is TRBD1 (5 bases). Trimming took 7 bases from V and 3 from J, leaving 16 bases between them. The CDR3 runs to 15 residues. Germline CDR1 reads SGHVS; CDR2 reads FNYEAQ. CDR3 residues: CASTRLEGINQPQHF. CDR3 nucleotide sequence: TGTGCCAGCACCCGCCTTGAGGGGATCAATCAGCCCCAGCATTTT.

V is TRBV25-1 and J is TRBJ2-3; D is unclear. The V end lost 0 bases, the J end lost 6 bases, and 4 bases lay between the germline ends. In germline, CDR1 is MGHDK, CDR2 SYGVNS. The CDR3 loop spans 12 amino acids. The CDR3 spells CASSEYQDTQYF. Here the CDR3 DNA reads TGTGCCAGCAGTGAATACCAGGATACGCAGTATTTT. The whole variable domain, remainder taken from reference TRBV25-1 and TRBJ2-3, is EADIYQTPRYLVIGTGKKITLECSQTMGHDKMYWYQQDPGMELHLIHYSYGVNSTEKGDLSSESTVSRIRTEHFPLTLESARPSHTSQYLCASSEYQDTQYFGPGTRLTVL.

This chain links TRBV15 with TRBJ2-1, with 8 nucleotides matching TRBD2. The CDR3 runs to 16 residues. Germline assignment: CDR1 LNHNV and CDR2 YYDKDF (reference sequence). V lost 1 base and J lost 7; bases outside the gene matches: 9. CDR3 in amino acids: CATSRASGGPLNEQFF. In DNA, the CDR3 is TGTGCCACCAGCAGAGCAAGCGGGGGACCCTTGAATGAGCAGTTCTTC.

This clonotype has a handful of counts. A much larger clone differs by one base, so this may be a read error. The V and J genes are TRBV12-3 or TRBV12-4 and TRBJ2-1; D is uncertain. This CDR3 has 13 residues. Trimming pared 3 bases from V and 0 bases from J, leaving 3 bases between. CDR3: CASSFTSYNEQFF. For the CDR3, the DNA is TGTGCCAGCAGTTTCACCTCCTACAATGAGCAGTTCTTC.

This chain uses TRBV13 with TRBJ2-1; perhaps TRBD2 as D (5 bases). In germline, CDR1 is PRHDT, CDR2 FYEKMQ (reference sequence). Trimming pared 1 base from V and 8 bases from J, leaving 12 bases between. The CDR3 has 14 residues. DNA of the CDR3: TGTGCCAGCAGCTTAGCGGGGTCCCCACATGAGCAGTTCTTC. Protein sequence: CASSLAGSPHEQFF.

The rearrangement uses TRBV20-1 and TRBJ2-3; 8 nucleotides agree with TRBD1. The V segment lost 6 bases and the J segment 3 bases; nucleotides outside the gene matches: 14. This CDR3 region has 16 residues. CDR1 is DFQATT, CDR2 SNEGSKA, per germline (reference sequence). DNA for the CDR3: TGCAGTGCCCATAACGACAGGGGCGTTTATACAGATACGCAGTATTTT. Protein: CSAHNDRGVYTDTQYF.

This clonotype appeared once. This chain uses TRBV19 with TRBJ1-2; a possible D gene is TRBD1 (5 bases). Trimming stripped 3 bases from V and 0 bases from J, with 11 bases between. The CDR3 is 15 residues long. Germline V gives CDR1 LNHDA, CDR2 SQIVND (reference sequence). CDR3 nucleotides: TGTGCCAGTAGTATTTTGGACACCTCTAACTATGGCTACACCTTC. Protein sequence: CASSILDTSNYGYTF.

This chain connects TRBV5-5 to TRBJ2-1; TRBD1 aligns across 9 bases. With 2 bases clipped from V and 6 bases from J, the junction kept 6 bases outside the gene matches. CDR1 SGHKS and CDR2 YYEKEE come from the germline V gene (reference sequence). There are 15 residues in the CDR3. The CDR3 region is CASSLWRQGGNEQFF. The DNA of the CDR3 is TGTGCCAGCAGCTTATGGAGACAGGGGGGCAATGAGCAGTTCTTC.

In its sample, this clonotype was seen many times. The CDR3 DNA sequence: TGTGCCAGCAGCCCAAGAGGACTGGGGAACACCGGGGAGCTGTTTTTT. This translates into CASSPRGLGNTGELFF. This chain joins TRBV7-6 and TRBJ2-2, with D possibly TRBD2 on 5 matching bases. The ends were cut back, 5 bases at V and 1 base at J, with 14 bases in the middle. The CDR3 runs 16 residues. Looked up from germline, CDR1 is SGHVS and CDR2 is FNYEAQ.